This TCR beta chain was retrieved from a study of cytomegalovirus exposure and HLA in healthy donors. Study-wide results and caveats: Diagnosis of cytomegalovirus status made by the classifier reportedly showed high specificity and sensitivity.

13 Jbeta primers and 60 Vbeta primers were used for the PCR. Assay: immunoSEQ multiplex PCR; the TCRdb copy retains only in-frame clones and omits some. The sample includes approximately 210,000 clones, about 81% seen only once; the top ten take around 1.9%. About this clone itself: The target antigen is unknown.

The clonotype comes from a man between 18 and 35 years old in good health and CMV-seronegative. The sample taken for sequencing was PBMCs.

CDR3 sequence: CASSVQAGVGYTF. Written as DNA, the CDR3 is TGTGCCAGCAGCGTACAGGCAGGGGTCGGCTACACCTTC. V is TRBV9 and J is TRBJ1-2, with D possibly TRBD1 on 6 matching bases. Per the germline V gene, CDR1 is SGDLS and CDR2 is YYNGEE. V lost 1 base and J lost 8, with 12 bases in between. The CDR3 is 13 residues long.